One sample yielded the 16 T cell receptor beta chains listed below, sequenced in a study of T cells in Graves' hyperthyroidism and ophthalmopathy. Amplification yielded TCR beta CDR3 regions, with RNA transcripts as the source. A first-round RT-PCR of the TCR CDR3 used the HTBI primer set. TCRdb re-called the multiplex PCR reads through MiXCR, storing one row per CDR3 protein. The data show 280,000 or so distinct CDR3 sequences, 25% to 30% seen once. The source material was blood. The receptors originated from a man between 40 and 49 years old with Graves' hyperthyroidism that later progressed to Graves' ophthalmopathy.

This clonotype was picked up many times. The chain carries TRBV12-3 or TRBV12-4 and TRBJ2-2; 14 bases align to TRBD2. The CDR3 runs to 17 residues. J gave up 5 bases and V 7 bases, and 9 bases lay outside the gene matches. The CDR3 spells CASTPRLAGGNTGELFF. Here the CDR3 DNA reads TGTGCCAGCACCCCCAGACTAGCGGGAGGGAATACCGGGGAGCTGTTTTTT.

This clonotype came up many times. V is TRBV20-1 and J is TRBJ2-5; a weak D match, TRBD1 (6 bases). This CDR3 spans 15 amino acids. Germline V gives CDR1 DFQATT, CDR2 SNEGSKA (reference sequence). V was cut by 4 bases and J by 2 bases, with 17 bases left in between. CDR3 sequence (DNA): TGCAGTGCTAACAGGGCGGCTGGTTCTCAAGAGACCCAGTACTTC. Translating it yields CSANRAAGSQETQYF.

This clonotype was seen at least ten times. The V call is TRBV20-1, the J call TRBJ2-7; D gene ambiguous. This CDR3 contains 13 residues. Trimming cost V 1 base and J 0 bases, with 7 bases left between them. CDR1 and CDR2 from the germline V gene are DFQATT and SNEGSKA (reference sequence). CDR3 amino acids: CSARGDVSYEQYF. For the CDR3, the DNA is TGCAGTGCTAGAGGGGATGTCTCCTACGAGCAGTACTTC.

This clonotype was seen repeatedly, ten times or more. V and J are TRBV24-1 and TRBJ2-7; 7 nucleotides align to TRBD2. V lost 4 bases to trimming and J lost 6 bases; unmatched junction nucleotides: 17. Germline CDR1 reads KGHDR; CDR2 reads SFDVKD. This CDR3 comprises 17 residues. The CDR3 DNA sequence: TGTGCCACCAGTGACTCCGTTACCGGGACTACGCTCGGCGAGCAGTACTTC. This codes for CATSDSVTGTTLGEQYF.

This clonotype was seen many times. V is TRBV5-1 and J is TRBJ2-2; a weak D match, TRBD1 (5 bases). CDR1 and CDR2 (germline): SGHRS, YFSETQ. Trimming stripped 0 bases from V and 7 bases from J, with 13 bases between. This CDR3 comprises 15 residues. The CDR3 DNA reads as TGCGCCAGCAGCTTGGTCTTTGGGGCGAACGGGGAGCTGTTTTTT. Amino acid sequence: CASSLVFGANGELFF.

This clonotype was observed at least ten times. The chain joins TRBV28 to TRBJ1-3; D is unclear. The length of the CDR3 is 16 residues. Trimming took off 7 bases at V and 0 bases at J, with 16 bases between the two ends. CDR1 MDHEN and CDR2 SYDVKM come from the germline V gene. CDR3 coding DNA: TGTGCCAGCACCCTCATAAACTCTTTCTCTGGAAACACCATATATTTT. It specifies CASTLINSFSGNTIYF.

This chain uses TRBV6-1 with TRBJ2-7; TRBD1 aligns across 7 bases. The CDR3 consists of 12 residues. CDR1 and CDR2 from the germline V gene are MNHNS and SASEGT. V was pared by 8 bases and J by 4 bases, with 5 bases of the junction left unmatched. In DNA form, the CDR3 reads TGTGCCAGCTGGGCCAGGGGGTACGAGCAGTACTTC. Its protein is CASWARGYEQYF.

This clonotype appeared many times. The rearrangement joins TRBV2 to TRBJ2-5; D might be TRBD2 (5 bases). The CDR3 loop spans 13 amino acids. Deletions cut 10 bases from V and 2 bases from J, with 14 bases between. In germline, CDR1 is SNHLY, CDR2 FYNNEI. CDR3 region: CATAVVRQETQYF. The CDR3 DNA reads as TGTGCCACAGCGGTAGTGCGGCAAGAGACCCAGTACTTC.

This clonotype showed up just a few times. The chain uses TRBV5-1 and TRBJ1-6; D is perhaps TRBD1 (5 bases). CDR1 and CDR2 from the germline V gene are SGHRS and YFSETQ. Deletions cut 4 bases from V and 7 bases from J, with 18 bases between. The CDR3 loop spans 16 amino acids. CDR3 in DNA: TGCGCCAGCAGCCCCCGAGCGCGGGGGAACAATTCACCCCTCCACTTT. Residues: CASSPRARGNNSPLHF.

This clonotype was found many times. The chain uses TRBV13 and TRBJ2-2; TRBD1 matches 11 bases. CDR1 and CDR2 from the germline V gene are PRHDT and FYEKMQ (reference sequence). Trimming at V came to 4 bases and at J to 6 bases, leaving 10 bases not matched to a gene. The CDR3 has 17 amino acids. CDR3 loop: CASSSPRTGGWSGELFF. CDR3 nucleotide sequence: TGTGCCAGCAGCTCTCCGAGGACAGGGGGCTGGTCCGGGGAGCTGTTTTTT. The full variable domain, its missing parts supplied by reference TRBV13 and TRBJ2-2, is AAGVIQSPRHLIKEKRETATLKCYPIPRHDTVYWYQQGPGQDPQFLISFYEKMQSDKGSIPDRFSAQQFSDYHSELNMSSLELGDSALYFCASSSPRTGGWSGELFFGEGSRLTVL.

This clonotype was seen only a few times. The genes are TRBV28 and TRBJ1-1, with 10 positions matching TRBD1. Germline lookup yields CDR1 MDHEN and CDR2 SYDVKM. The CDR3 is 15 amino acids. Trimming took 4 bases from V and 6 from J; bases not matched to a gene: 8. The CDR3 DNA reads TGTGCCAGCAGTTCTCCGGGACAGGGGTTTCCTGAAGCTTTCTTT. It codes for CASSSPGQGFPEAFF.

The gene calls are TRBV18 and TRBJ2-5, with unresolved D. The CDR3 is 13 amino acids. Trimming stripped 5 bases from V and 3 bases from J, with 10 bases between. CDR1 and CDR2 from the germline V gene are KGHSH and LQKENI. The CDR3 region has the DNA TGTGCCAGCTCAGCGTCCCAGAAAGAGACCCAGTACTTC. It specifies CASSASQKETQYF.

This clonotype was observed at least ten times. The genes are TRBV5-1 and TRBJ2-3; TRBD1 is a possible D gene (5 bases). V lost 2 bases and J lost 4, with 8 bases in between. CDR1 is SGHRS and CDR2 is YFSETQ in the germline V gene. The CDR3 has 13 residues. Written as DNA, the CDR3 is TGCGCCAGCAGCTTACAGGTTTCAGATACGCAGTATTTT. As protein: CASSLQVSDTQYF.

The chain employs TRBV20-1 and TRBJ2-7; 11 bases align to TRBD2. Looked up from germline, CDR1 is DFQATT and CDR2 is SNEGSKA (reference sequence). V was pared by 5 bases and J by 0 bases, with 6 bases of the junction left unmatched. The CDR3 loop spans 15 amino acids. CDR3 sequence reads: CSAPSTSGVSYEQYF. The CDR3 coding sequence is TGCAGTGCTCCATCGACTAGCGGGGTCTCCTACGAGCAGTACTTC.

Turning to this clonotype: The junction departs from germline at one end; a sequencing error may be responsible. The chain is built from TRBV3-1 and TRBJ2-2, with D tentatively TRBD2 (6 bases). Germline V lookup: CDR1 LGHDT, CDR2 YNNKEL (reference sequence). The CDR3 sequence is 14 residues long. For the CDR3, the DNA is TGTGCCAGCAGCCAACTACTAGCCCCCGGTGAGCTGTTTTTT. This sequence encodes CASSQLLAPGELFF. The full variable domain, rest sourced from reference TRBV3-1 and TRBJ2-2, is DTAVSQTPKYLVTQMGNDKSIKCEQNLGHDTMYWYKQDSKKFLKIMFSYNNKELIINETVPNRFSPKSPDKAHLNLHINSLELGDSAVYFCASSQLLAPGELFFGEGSRLTVL.

V gene TRBV2 combines with J gene TRBJ2-5; 7 bases are shared with TRBD1. J lost 0 bases, V lost 7 bases, and 8 bases had no gene match. The CDR3 loop spans 15 amino acids. Per germline, CDR1 SNHLY and CDR2 FYNNEI. DNA of the CDR3: TGTGCCAGCAAAGTTTCACAGGGGTACCAAGAGACCCAGTACTTC. This sequence encodes CASKVSQGYQETQYF.